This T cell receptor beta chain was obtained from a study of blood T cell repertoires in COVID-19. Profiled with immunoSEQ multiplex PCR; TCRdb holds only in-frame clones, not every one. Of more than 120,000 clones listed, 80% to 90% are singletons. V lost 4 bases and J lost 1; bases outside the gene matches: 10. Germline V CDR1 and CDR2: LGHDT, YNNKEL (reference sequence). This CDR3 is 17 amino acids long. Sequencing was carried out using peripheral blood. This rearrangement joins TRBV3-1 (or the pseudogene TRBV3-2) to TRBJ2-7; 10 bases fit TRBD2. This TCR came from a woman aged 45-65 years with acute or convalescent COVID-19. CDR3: CASSPLAGLTSSYEQYF. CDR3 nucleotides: TGTGCCAGCAGCCCACTAGCGGGGCTTACATCTTCCTACGAGCAGTACTTC.